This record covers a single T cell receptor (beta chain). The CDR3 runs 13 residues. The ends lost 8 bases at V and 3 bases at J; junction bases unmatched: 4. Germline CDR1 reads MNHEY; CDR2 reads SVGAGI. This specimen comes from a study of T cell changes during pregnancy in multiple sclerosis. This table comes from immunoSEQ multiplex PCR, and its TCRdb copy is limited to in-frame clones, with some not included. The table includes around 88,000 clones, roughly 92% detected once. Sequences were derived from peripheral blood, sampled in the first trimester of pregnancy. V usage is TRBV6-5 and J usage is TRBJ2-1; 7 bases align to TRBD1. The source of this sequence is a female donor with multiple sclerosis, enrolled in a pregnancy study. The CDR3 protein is CASQGTVYNEQFF. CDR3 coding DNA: TGTGCCAGCCAGGGGACAGTCTACAATGAGCAGTTCTTC.